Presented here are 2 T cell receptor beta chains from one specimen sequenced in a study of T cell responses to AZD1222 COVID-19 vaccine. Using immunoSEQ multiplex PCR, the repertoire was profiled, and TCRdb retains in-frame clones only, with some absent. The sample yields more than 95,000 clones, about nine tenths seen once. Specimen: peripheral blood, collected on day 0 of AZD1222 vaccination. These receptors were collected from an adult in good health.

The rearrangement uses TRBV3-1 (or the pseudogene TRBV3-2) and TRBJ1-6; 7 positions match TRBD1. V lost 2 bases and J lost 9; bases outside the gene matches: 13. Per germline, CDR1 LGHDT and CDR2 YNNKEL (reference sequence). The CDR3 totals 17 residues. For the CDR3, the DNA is TGTGCCAGCAGCCAAACCCAAGGGCGGACAGGAGGTTCACCCCTCCACTTT. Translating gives CASSQTQGRTGGSPLHF.

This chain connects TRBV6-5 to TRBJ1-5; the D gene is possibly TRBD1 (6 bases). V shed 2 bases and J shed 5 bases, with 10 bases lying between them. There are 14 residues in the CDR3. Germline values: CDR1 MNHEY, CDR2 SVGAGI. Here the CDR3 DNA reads TGTGCCAGCAGTTACCACAGGGATGATCAGCCCCAGCATTTT. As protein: CASSYHRDDQPQHF.